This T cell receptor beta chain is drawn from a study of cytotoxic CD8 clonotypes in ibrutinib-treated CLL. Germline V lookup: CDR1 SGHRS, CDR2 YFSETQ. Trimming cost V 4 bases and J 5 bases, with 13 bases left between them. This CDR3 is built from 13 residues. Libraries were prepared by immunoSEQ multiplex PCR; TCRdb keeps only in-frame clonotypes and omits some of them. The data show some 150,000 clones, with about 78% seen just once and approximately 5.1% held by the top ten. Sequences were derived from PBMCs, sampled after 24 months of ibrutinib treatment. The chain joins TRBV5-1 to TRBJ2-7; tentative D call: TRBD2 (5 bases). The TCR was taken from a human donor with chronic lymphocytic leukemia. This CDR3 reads CASSGEGVNEQYF. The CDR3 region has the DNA TGCGCCAGCAGCGGAGAGGGCGTGAACGAGCAGTACTTC.